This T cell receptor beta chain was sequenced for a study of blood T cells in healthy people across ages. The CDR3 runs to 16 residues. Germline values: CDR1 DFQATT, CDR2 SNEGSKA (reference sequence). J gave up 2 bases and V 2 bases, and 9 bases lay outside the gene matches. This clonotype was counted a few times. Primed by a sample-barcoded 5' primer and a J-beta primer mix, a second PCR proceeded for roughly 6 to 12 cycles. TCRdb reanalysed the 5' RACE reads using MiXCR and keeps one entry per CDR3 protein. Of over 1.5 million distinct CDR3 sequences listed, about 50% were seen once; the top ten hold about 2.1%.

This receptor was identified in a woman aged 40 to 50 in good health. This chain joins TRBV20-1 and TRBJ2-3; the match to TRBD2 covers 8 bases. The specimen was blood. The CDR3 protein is CSARSPIAGNTDTQYF. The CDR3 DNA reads TGCAGTGCTAGATCCCCAATAGCGGGGAACACAGATACGCAGTATTTT.